The 28 T cell receptor beta chains listed next were all sequenced from one sample in a study of blood T cells in healthy people across ages. It was with a sample-barcoded 5' primer and a J-beta primer mix that a second PCR of about 6 to 11 cycles was run. TCRdb independently ran MiXCR on the 5' RACE reads; one entry per CDR3 protein. The repertoire consists of about 1 million distinct CDR3 sequences, with around 27% occurring once and the leading ten covering 0.75%. These data also formed part of another study, on T cells of mothers and their children.

The sample taken for sequencing was blood. Receptors were obtained from a girl aged 2 to 9 in good health.

This chain joins TRBV2 and TRBJ1-4; no definite D call. Trimming cost V 3 bases and J 0 bases, with 8 bases left between them. The CDR3 spans 15 residues. In germline, CDR1 is SNHLY, CDR2 FYNNEI. DNA of the CDR3: TGTGCCAGCAGTGAGTCGTTTGCAACTAATGAAAAACTGTTTTTT. As protein: CASSESFATNEKLFF.

This clonotype was recorded a few times. J is TRBJ1-1 and V is TRBV7-2, with TRBD1 as a possible D gene (5 bases). This CDR3 contains 17 residues. Trimming pared 2 bases from V and 4 bases from J, leaving 20 bases between. Germline CDR1 is SGHTA and CDR2 is FQGNSA. DNA of the CDR3: TGTGCCAGCAGCTTATCAGCCGGGACGGGCGGGGTCACTGAAGCTTTCTTT. This sequence encodes CASSLSAGTGGVTEAFF.

This clonotype was seen a handful of times. The chain employs TRBV6-5 and TRBJ1-4; tentatively, D is TRBD1 (5 bases). Germline values: CDR1 MNHEY, CDR2 SVGAGI. The CDR3 covers 15 residues. The V end was cut by 5 bases, the J end by 7 bases, with 17 bases between. For the CDR3, the DNA is TGTGCCAGCAGTCGGACGACAGCCCAGCGTGAAAAACTGTTTTTT. Encoded protein: CASSRTTAQREKLFF.

The table lists this clonotype with a few counts. The rearrangement joins TRBV10-3 to TRBJ2-5; TRBD2 aligns across 8 bases. The J call may be faulty, since TRBJ2-7 better matches the DNA end. CDR1 is ENHRY and CDR2 is SYGVKD in the germline V gene. This CDR3 comprises 15 residues. The CDR3 coding sequence is TGTGCCATCAGTGCGGAGCGGGGGAGGTCCTACGAGCAGTACTTC. The encoded protein is CAISAERGRSYEQYF.

V gene TRBV29-1 combines with J gene TRBJ2-1; TRBD2 aligns across 9 bases. This CDR3 has 18 amino acids. V was clipped by 4 bases and J by 0 bases; unmatched bases: 13. Germline assignment: CDR1 SQVTM and CDR2 ANQGSEA. CDR3 region: CSVGSGGLAGHSYNEQFF. DNA for the CDR3: TGCAGCGTTGGGTCTGGAGGGCTAGCGGGACACTCCTACAATGAGCAGTTCTTC.

This clonotype was seen many times. The genes are TRBV18 and TRBJ2-5, with D perhaps being TRBD1 or TRBD2 (5 bases each). CDR3 size: 13 residues. V lost 8 bases, J lost 1 base, and 11 bases lay in between. CDR1 KGHSH and CDR2 LQKENI come from the germline V gene. CDR3 in amino acids: CASSPGTQETQYF. In DNA form, the CDR3 reads TGTGCCAGCAGTCCCGGGACCCAAGAGACCCAGTACTTC.

This clonotype turned up a few times. J is TRBJ2-3 and V is TRBV28; tentatively, D is TRBD1 or TRBD2 (5 bases each). V was pared by 6 bases and J by 3 bases, with 16 bases between. The CDR3 contains 15 residues. Germline V CDR1 and CDR2: MDHEN, SYDVKM. The CDR3 loop reads CASSSGTLSTDTQYF. The DNA of the CDR3 is TGTGCCAGCAGCAGTGGGACCCTATCGACAGATACGCAGTATTTT.

This chain connects TRBV28 to TRBJ2-5, with 7 bases lining up with TRBD1. CDR3 length: 15 amino acids. Germline values: CDR1 MDHEN, CDR2 SYDVKM. Trimming cost V 3 bases and J 1 base; bases outside gene matches: 5. CDR3 nucleotide sequence: TGTGCCAGCAGTTTCAGGGACAGTACCCAAGAGACCCAGTACTTC. It translates to CASSFRDSTQETQYF.

This clonotype occurred a few times. This rearrangement joins TRBV6-5 to TRBJ2-7; possibly TRBD1 for D (5 bases). Germline CDR1 is MNHEY and CDR2 is SVGAGI. Trimming pared 2 bases from V and 7 bases from J, leaving 9 bases between. CDR3 length: 12 amino acids. CDR3 in DNA: TGTGCCAGCAGTTACCCAGGGCTGGAGCAGTACTTC. Protein: CASSYPGLEQYF.

For the CDR3, the DNA is TGTGCCAGCAGTTCCTCAAGGGGTGGCTTGCACGAGCAGTACTTC. Its protein product is CASSSSRGGLHEQYF. The chain links TRBV12-3 or TRBV12-4 to TRBJ2-5; a weak D match, TRBD1 (5 bases). The J call could be wrong; TRBJ2-7 is a better fit for the DNA end. CDR3 size: 15 residues.

Ten or more counts support this clonotype. The CDR3 sequence is CASSLLLQETQYF. The CDR3 DNA sequence: TGTGCCAGCAGCTTACTCCTTCAAGAGACCCAGTACTTC. The rearrangement uses TRBV28 and TRBJ2-5, with D hard to call. The CDR3 is 13 residues long. V lost 6 bases to trimming and J lost 2 bases, with 10 bases between them. Germline loops: CDR1 MDHEN, CDR2 SYDVKM.

The table lists this clonotype with a few counts. The chain recombines TRBV25-1 with TRBJ2-1; 13 nucleotides align to TRBD2. The ends lost 6 bases at V and 2 bases at J; junction bases unmatched: 13. This CDR3 comprises 19 residues. Per the germline V gene, CDR1 is MGHDK and CDR2 is SYGVNS. The CDR3 loop reads CASSYVTSGRASPYNEQFF. The CDR3 DNA follows: TGTGCCAGCAGCTACGTCACTAGCGGGAGGGCCTCACCCTACAATGAGCAGTTCTTC.

This clonotype was seen a few times. This chain uses TRBV19 with TRBJ1-1, with TRBD1 matching 8 bases. V trimming: 3 bases; J trimming: 4 bases; junction bases outside the gene matches: 10. Germline assignment: CDR1 LNHDA and CDR2 SQIVND (reference sequence). The CDR3 runs 16 residues. This chain's CDR3 is CASSILLGQVGTEAFF. The CDR3 DNA follows: TGTGCCAGTAGTATTTTATTGGGACAGGTGGGCACTGAAGCTTTCTTT.

V is TRBV20-1 and J is TRBJ2-7; possibly TRBD2 for D (6 bases). The germline V and J ends were trimmed by 3 bases and 4 bases, with 13 bases remaining between them. The V gene's germline CDR1 is DFQATT and CDR2 SNEGSKA (reference sequence). The CDR3 spans 13 residues. The CDR3 DNA sequence: TGCAGTGCTAGTATTGTGGGAGGATACGAGCAGTACTTC. Its translation: CSASIVGGYEQYF.

The chain has TRBV5-1 and TRBJ2-4; a weak D match, TRBD2 (5 bases). The CDR3 consists of 15 residues. CDR1 and CDR2 from the germline V gene are SGHRS and YFSETQ. V was trimmed by 7 bases and J by 4 bases, leaving 18 bases between them. CDR3 protein: CASPLGGYEKNIQYF. CDR3 sequence (DNA): TGCGCCAGCCCCCTTGGCGGGTATGAAAAAAACATTCAGTACTTC. The complete variable domain, with remaining parts taken from reference TRBV5-1 and TRBJ2-4, reads KAGVTQTPRYLIKTRGQQVTLSCSPISGHRSVSWYQQTPGQGLQFLFEYFSETQRNKGNFPGRFSGRQFSNSRSEMNVSTLELGDSALYLCASPLGGYEKNIQYFGAGTRLSVL.

There are a few counts of this clonotype. The chain carries TRBV11-2 and TRBJ2-3; TRBD1 matches 9 bases. Trimming took 8 bases from V and 4 from J; bases not matched to a gene: 10. The CDR3 is made up of 15 amino acids. Germline V gives CDR1 SGHAT, CDR2 FQNNGV. The CDR3 is CASGGDRAIADTQYF. The CDR3 nucleotides are TGTGCCAGCGGAGGGGACAGGGCAATCGCAGATACGCAGTATTTT.

V gene TRBV29-1 combines with J gene TRBJ2-1; TRBD1 aligns across 11 bases. The J call may be incorrect, as the DNA end agrees better with TRBJ2-7. Germline lookup yields CDR1 SQVTM and CDR2 ANQGSEA. The CDR3 is 14 amino acids. The chain's CDR3 is CSVRPGQGAYEQYF. The CDR3 nucleotides are TGCAGCGTTAGGCCGGGACAGGGGGCCTACGAGCAGTACTTC.

J is TRBJ2-7 and V is TRBV7-8; D unresolved. Germline V gives CDR1 SGHVS, CDR2 FQNEAQ. This CDR3 contains 13 residues. V lost 1 base to trimming and J lost 6 bases, with 10 bases between them. The CDR3 protein is CASSLGTLFEQYF. CDR3 coding DNA: TGTGCCAGCAGCTTAGGTACCCTGTTCGAGCAGTACTTC.

The chain has TRBV3-1 and TRBJ2-7; D is ambiguous. This CDR3 has 13 residues. V lost 2 bases, J lost 2 bases, and 7 bases lay in between. The germline CDR1 and CDR2 sequences are LGHDT and YNNKEL (reference sequence). The CDR3 is CASSQPHPYEQYF. The CDR3 DNA reads TGTGCCAGCAGCCAACCACACCCCTACGAGCAGTACTTC.

J is TRBJ1-5 and V is TRBV5-1; D is undetermined. Germline CDR1 is SGHRS and CDR2 is YFSETQ. Trimming left V 4 bases short and J 0 bases short, with 14 bases between. The CDR3 consists of 16 residues. CDR3 DNA: TGCGCCAGCAGCGTTAGCTGCCCCGATAGCAATCAGCCCCAGCATTTT. Amino acids: CASSVSCPDSNQPQHF.

This clonotype was counted a few times. This chain joins TRBV6-6 and TRBJ2-1; 10 bases match TRBD2. Germline CDR1 is MNHNY and CDR2 is SVGAGI (reference sequence). The J segment lost 7 bases and the V segment lost 5 bases, leaving 8 bases of the junction unmatched. The CDR3 is made up of 15 amino acids. This chain's CDR3 is CASSNRSGRENEQFF. CDR3 in DNA: TGTGCCAGCAGTAACCGAAGCGGGAGGGAGAATGAGCAGTTCTTC.

This clonotype occurred a few times. CDR3 sequence: CAASSPRRTGKSNEQFF. CDR3 DNA: TGTGCCGCCAGCAGCCCCAGGAGGACGGGGAAATCCAATGAGCAGTTCTTC. V is TRBV3-1 and J is TRBJ2-1; a weak D match, TRBD2 (5 bases). This CDR3 spans 17 amino acids. Germline V gene lookup returns CDR1 LGHDT and CDR2 YNNKEL (reference sequence). Trimming took off 11 bases at V and 6 bases at J, with 29 bases between the two ends.

The chain links TRBV6-1 to TRBJ2-2; maybe TRBD1 (6 bases). Trimming pared 6 bases from V and 6 bases from J, leaving 11 bases between. The CDR3 extends over 13 amino acids. Per the germline V gene, CDR1 is MNHNS and CDR2 is SASEGT. The CDR3 protein is CASRLQGAGELFF. DNA of the CDR3: TGTGCCAGCAGATTACAGGGTGCCGGGGAGCTGTTTTTT.

This clonotype has at least ten counts. The rearrangement joins TRBV28 to TRBJ2-1; the match to TRBD2 covers 13 bases. This CDR3 contains 14 residues. Trimming took 5 bases from V and 8 from J; bases not matched to a gene: 3. Looked up from germline, CDR1 is MDHEN and CDR2 is SYDVKM. The CDR3 DNA reads TGTGCCAGCAGTCACGGACTAGCGGGAGATGAGCAGTTCTTC. It is translated as CASSHGLAGDEQFF.

This clonotype was picked up a small number of times. The rearrangement uses TRBV7-2 and TRBJ1-2, with a possible D match to TRBD1 (5 bases). The V gene lost 1 base and the J gene lost 7 bases, with 13 bases spanning the gap. CDR1 and CDR2 from the germline V gene are SGHTA and FQGNSA. This CDR3 has 14 residues. For the CDR3, the DNA is TGTGCCAGCAGCTTAGTAGCAGGGATTAGTGGCTACACCTTC. As protein: CASSLVAGISGYTF.

The sample holds a few counts of this clonotype. This chain uses TRBV7-2 with TRBJ1-1, with 7 nucleotides matching TRBD1. V shed 6 bases, J shed 4 bases, and the junction held 8 bases outside the gene matches. This CDR3 comprises 14 residues. The germline gives CDR1 SGHTA, CDR2 FQGNSA. CDR3 sequence: CASRGGAGGTEAFF. The CDR3 bases are TGTGCCAGCAGAGGGGGGGCAGGGGGCACTGAAGCTTTCTTT.

This chain links TRBV4-1 with TRBJ2-1; possible D gene TRBD1, 5 bases. Germline CDR1 and CDR2: MGHRA and YSYEKL. The CDR3 spans 17 residues. Trimming left V 7 bases short and J 0 bases short, with 19 bases between. For the CDR3, the DNA is TGCGCCAGCACCCCGGCAGGGTCCCTCAGCTCCTACAATGAGCAGTTCTTC. It encodes CASTPAGSLSSYNEQFF.

This clonotype was seen a few times. The chain links TRBV20-1 to TRBJ2-5, with TRBD2 identical over 8 bases. The J call may be faulty, since TRBJ2-7 better matches the DNA end. The CDR3 has 14 residues. Germline lookup yields CDR1 DFQATT and CDR2 SNEGSKA (reference sequence). CDR3 sequence (DNA): TGCAGTGCTAGAGATATGAGCGGGGGCTACGAGCAGTACTTC. As protein: CSARDMSGGYEQYF.